Detailed here is one T cell receptor beta chain. The antigen remains undetermined. The data are from a study of beta chain features in type 1 diabetes. On the study more broadly: Healthy donors resembled patients in age, gender and cell yields.

The study reverse transcribed the entire isolated RNA, so it sequenced expressed TCRB transcripts. Repertoires were generated with immunoSEQ multiplex PCR, while TCRdb's copy carries only in-frame clones and drops some. The table has 350,000 or so clones, around 20% seen once; the top ten hold around 0.044%. Regarding the study as a whole: Over-representation of high TCR-expressing cells was a possible consequence of cDNA sequencing. A moderate, significant TCRB CDR3 shortening appeared in type 1 diabetes across four CD4+ subsets.

The CDR3 has 14 amino acids. Germline V lookup: CDR1 SGHAT, CDR2 FQNNGV. V lost 5 bases and J 0 bases, leaving 8 bases between the germline ends. The sequenced sample consisted of naive CD4+ T cells from blood. The TCR sequence derives from a woman aged 18-30 years in good health. This chain connects TRBV11-2 to TRBJ1-5; D is unclear. The CDR3 reads CASSPNFSNQPQHF. CDR3 nucleotide sequence: TGTGCCAGCAGCCCAAATTTTAGCAATCAGCCCCAGCATTTT.